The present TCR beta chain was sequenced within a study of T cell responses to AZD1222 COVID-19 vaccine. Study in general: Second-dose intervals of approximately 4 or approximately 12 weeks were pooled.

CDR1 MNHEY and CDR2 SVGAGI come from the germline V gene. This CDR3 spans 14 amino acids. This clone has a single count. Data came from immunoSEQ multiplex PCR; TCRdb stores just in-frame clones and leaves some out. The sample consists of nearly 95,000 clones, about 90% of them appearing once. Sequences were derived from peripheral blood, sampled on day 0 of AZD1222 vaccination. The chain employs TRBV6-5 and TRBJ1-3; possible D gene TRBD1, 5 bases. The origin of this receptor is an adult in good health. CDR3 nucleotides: TGTGTCACAGAAGACAGCCTCTCTGGAAACACCATATATTTT. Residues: CVTEDSLSGNTIYF.